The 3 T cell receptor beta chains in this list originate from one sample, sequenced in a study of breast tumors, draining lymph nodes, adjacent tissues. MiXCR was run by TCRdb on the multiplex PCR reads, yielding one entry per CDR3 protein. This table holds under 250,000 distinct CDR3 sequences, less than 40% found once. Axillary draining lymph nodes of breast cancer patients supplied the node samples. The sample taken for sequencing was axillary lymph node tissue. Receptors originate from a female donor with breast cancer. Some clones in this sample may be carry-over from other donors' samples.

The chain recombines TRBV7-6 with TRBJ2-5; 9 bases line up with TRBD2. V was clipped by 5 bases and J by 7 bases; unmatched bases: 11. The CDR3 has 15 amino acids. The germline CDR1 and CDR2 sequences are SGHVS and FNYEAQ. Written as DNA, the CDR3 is TGTGCCAGCAGCGGTAGCGGGAGAGGAGGAGGGACCCAGTACTTC. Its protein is CASSGSGRGGGTQYF.

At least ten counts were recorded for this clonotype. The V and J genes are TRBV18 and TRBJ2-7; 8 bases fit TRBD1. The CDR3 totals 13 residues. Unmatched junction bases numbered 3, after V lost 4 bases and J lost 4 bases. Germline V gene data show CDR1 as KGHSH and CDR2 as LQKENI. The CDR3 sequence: CASSLRDRYEQYF. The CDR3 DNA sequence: TGTGCCAGCTCACTCCGGGACAGGTACGAGCAGTACTTC.

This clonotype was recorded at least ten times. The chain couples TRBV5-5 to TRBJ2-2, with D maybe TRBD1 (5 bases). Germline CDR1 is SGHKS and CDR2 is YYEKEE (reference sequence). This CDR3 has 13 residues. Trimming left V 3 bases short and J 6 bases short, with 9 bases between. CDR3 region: CASSWGGAGELFF. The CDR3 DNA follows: TGTGCCAGCAGCTGGGGCGGAGCCGGGGAGCTGTTTTTT. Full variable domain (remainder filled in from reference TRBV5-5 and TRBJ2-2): DAGVTQSPTHLIKTRGQQVTLRCSPISGHKSVSWYQQVLGQGPQFIFQYYEKEERGRGNFPDRFSARQFPNYSSELNVNALLLGDSALYLCASSWGGAGELFFGEGSRLTVL.